This entry lists 15 T cell receptor beta chains sequenced from one sample in a study of T cells in Graves' hyperthyroidism and ophthalmopathy. Regions amplified from RNA transcripts were the TCR beta CDR3 regions. Researchers ran a first-round RT-PCR on the TCR CDR3 using the HTBI primer set. TCRdb reprocessed the multiplex PCR reads via MiXCR and lists one record per CDR3 protein. The table includes about 410,000 distinct CDR3 sequences, about 14% detected once. The sequenced sample consisted of blood. These receptors originate from a woman aged 30 to 39 with Graves' ophthalmopathy.

As concerns this clonotype: Just one base apart from a much larger clone, this may be a read error. The genes are TRBV28 and TRBJ2-2; D gene ambiguous. This CDR3 is 14 amino acids long. Trimming shortened V by 5 bases and J by 7 bases, and 14 bases separated the two germline ends. The germline V gene has CDR1 MDHEN and CDR2 SYDVKM. CDR3 in amino acids: CASSGAYLGGELFF. In nucleotides, the CDR3 is TGTGCCAGCAGTGGAGCGTACCTGGGCGGGGAGCTGTTTTTT.

In this sample, this clonotype turned up many times. The chain is built from TRBV20-1 and TRBJ1-2, with D possibly TRBD1 on 5 matching bases. The V end lost 3 bases, the J end lost 7 bases, and 12 bases lay between the germline ends. Germline-derived CDR1 and CDR2 are DFQATT and SNEGSKA (reference sequence). This CDR3 contains 12 residues. DNA of the CDR3: TGCAGTGCTAGGGAGGACACGCGTGGCTACACCTTC. Translation gives CSAREDTRGYTF.

This clonotype was detected many times. CDR3 amino acids: CASSPQKGGQVGGRYNEQFF. The CDR3 DNA reads TGTGCCAGCAGCCCCCAGAAGGGGGGGCAAGTCGGGGGGCGTTACAATGAGCAGTTCTTC. This rearrangement joins TRBV7-2 to TRBJ2-1; D might be TRBD2 (7 bases). Trimming stripped 5 bases from V and 4 bases from J, with 30 bases between. The germline V gene encodes CDR1 SGHTA and CDR2 FQGNSA. The CDR3 runs 20 residues.

The chain uses TRBV3-1 and TRBJ2-3; TRBD2 matches 13 bases. Germline-derived CDR1 and CDR2 are LGHDT and YNNKEL (reference sequence). The CDR3 contains 16 residues. The junction had 10 bases not matched to a gene; V was cut back by 6 bases and J by 7 bases. The CDR3 loop is CASSPTSGGAEYTQYF. The CDR3 DNA reads as TGTGCCAGCAGTCCTACTAGCGGGGGGGCGGAATATACGCAGTATTTT.

This chain connects TRBV19 to TRBJ1-1, with D hard to call. Germline-derived CDR1 and CDR2 are LNHDA and SQIVND (reference sequence). The CDR3 loop spans 17 amino acids. Trimming shortened V by 6 bases and J by 0 bases, and 20 bases separated the two germline ends. The CDR3 sequence is CASSHPSMAEMNTEAFF. Written as DNA, the CDR3 is TGTGCCAGTAGCCATCCATCCATGGCTGAGATGAACACTGAAGCTTTCTTT.

This clonotype has ten or more counts. The rearrangement joins TRBV30 to TRBJ1-2; D not certain. The CDR3 loop spans 14 amino acids. Deletions cut 4 bases from V and 3 bases from J, with 15 bases between. Germline lookup yields CDR1 GTSNPN and CDR2 SVGIG (reference sequence). The CDR3 DNA follows: TGTGCCTGGACACTGGATACAAGAGACTATGGCTACACCTTC. Encoded protein: CAWTLDTRDYGYTF.

The chain combines TRBV6-5 with TRBJ2-7, with 12 bases that match TRBD2. The CDR3 length is 17 residues. V was pared by 2 bases and J by 9 bases, with 14 bases of the junction left unmatched. CDR1 is MNHEY and CDR2 is SVGAGI in the germline V gene. The chain's CDR3 is CASSYSKLAGGRERQYF. As DNA, the CDR3 is TGTGCCAGCAGTTACAGCAAGCTAGCGGGGGGGCGCGAGAGGCAGTACTTC.

This clonotype was picked up many times. The junction departs from germline at one end; a sequencing error may be responsible. The chain recombines TRBV7-3 with TRBJ2-5; TRBD2 aligns across 7 bases. The germline gives CDR1 SGHTA, CDR2 FQGTGA. There are 13 residues in the CDR3. CDR3 in amino acids: CASSVTSDETQYF. DNA of the CDR3: TGTGCCAGCAGCGTAACTAGCGATGAGACCCAGTACTTC.

This clonotype appeared many times. The genes are TRBV7-9 and TRBJ1-6; TRBD1 is a possible D gene (5 bases). The CDR3 has 14 residues. Trimming removed 10 bases from V and 8 bases from J, with 18 bases in between. CDR1 is SEHNR, CDR2 FQNEAQ, per germline (reference sequence). CDR3 in amino acids: CAIGRGIPDSPLHF. The CDR3 DNA sequence: TGTGCCATCGGCCGGGGCATTCCGGATTCACCCCTCCACTTT.

This clonotype was observed a handful of times. With a much larger clone just one base away, this may be a read error. The chain combines TRBV28 with TRBJ2-2; 9 bases agree with TRBD1. J gave up 7 bases and V 5 bases, and 5 bases lay outside the gene matches. The CDR3 covers 14 residues. CDR1 is MDHEN and CDR2 is SYDVKM in the germline V gene. In DNA form, the CDR3 reads TGTGCCAGCAGTAGGGACAGGGAGATCGGGGAGCTGTTTTTT. This codes for CASSRDREIGELFF.

Many counts were recorded for this clonotype. The genes are TRBV19 and TRBJ2-1; D might be TRBD1 (5 bases). The V gene lost 4 bases and the J gene lost 0 bases, with 13 bases spanning the gap. The CDR3 runs 16 residues. CDR1 LNHDA and CDR2 SQIVND come from the germline V gene (reference sequence). The CDR3 DNA is TGTGCCAGTAGTAGAAGACAGCAAGGCTCCTACAATGAGCAGTTCTTC. Translated, it gives CASSRRQQGSYNEQFF.

Note on this clonotype: One end of the junction varies from germline; a read error may be responsible. The J gene is TRBJ2-1, the V gene TRBV5-1, with D possibly being TRBD1 (5 bases). The germline V gene encodes CDR1 SGHRS and CDR2 YFSETQ. The CDR3 is made up of 15 amino acids. CDR3 region: CASSFWGRQSNEQSF. Here the CDR3 DNA reads TGCGCCAGCAGCTTTTGGGGCAGACAGAGCAATGAGCAGTCCTTC.

This clonotype was recorded at least ten times. This chain joins TRBV9 and TRBJ2-1; 11 bases are shared with TRBD2. V was clipped by 0 bases and J by 0 bases; unmatched bases: 2. The CDR3 runs 17 residues. Germline CDR1 SGDLS, CDR2 YYNGEE. CDR3 loop: CASSVGLAGLSYNEQFF. CDR3 bases: TGTGCCAGCAGCGTAGGACTAGCGGGGCTCTCCTACAATGAGCAGTTCTTC.

This clonotype was detected many times. This chain joins TRBV6-1 and TRBJ1-1, with D unclear. The V and J ends lost 3 bases and 0 bases respectively, with 14 bases between them. The CDR3 contains 16 residues. Looked up from germline, CDR1 is MNHNS and CDR2 is SASEGT. CDR3 residues: CASSESAGLMNTEAFF. As DNA, the CDR3 is TGTGCCAGCAGTGAGAGCGCCGGCCTAATGAACACTGAAGCTTTCTTT.

This clonotype has ten or more counts. The genes are TRBV27 and TRBJ2-1; TRBD1 matches at 9 bases. Trimming removed 5 bases from V and 8 bases from J; junction bases left unmatched: 7. CDR3 length: 14 residues. Germline values: CDR1 MNHEY, CDR2 SMNVEV (reference sequence). The CDR3 here is CASSPSRTGDEQFF. In DNA form, the CDR3 reads TGTGCCAGCAGTCCCTCACGGACAGGGGATGAGCAGTTCTTC.